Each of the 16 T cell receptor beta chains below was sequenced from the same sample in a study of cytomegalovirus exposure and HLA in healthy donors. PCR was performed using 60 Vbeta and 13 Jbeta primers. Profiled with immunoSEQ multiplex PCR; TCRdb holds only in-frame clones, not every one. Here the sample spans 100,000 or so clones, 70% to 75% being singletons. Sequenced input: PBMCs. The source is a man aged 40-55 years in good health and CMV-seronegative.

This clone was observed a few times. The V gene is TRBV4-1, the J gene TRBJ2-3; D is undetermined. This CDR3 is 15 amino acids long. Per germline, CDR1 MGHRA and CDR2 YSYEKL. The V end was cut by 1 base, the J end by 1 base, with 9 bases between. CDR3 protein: CASSQGVPGTDTQYF. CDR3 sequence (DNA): TGCGCCAGCAGCCAAGGTGTGCCAGGCACAGATACGCAGTATTTT.

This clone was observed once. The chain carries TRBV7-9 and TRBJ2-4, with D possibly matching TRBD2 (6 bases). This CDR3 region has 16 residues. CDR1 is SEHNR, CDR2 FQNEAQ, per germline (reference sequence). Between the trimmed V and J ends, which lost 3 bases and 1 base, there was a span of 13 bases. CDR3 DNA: TGTGCCAGCAGCTTTCGCGGGGTCGAGGCCAAAAACATTCAGTACTTC. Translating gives CASSFRGVEAKNIQYF.

CDR3 region: CASSRHGPYGYTF. The CDR3 DNA is TGTGCCAGCAGCCGACATGGGCCCTATGGCTACACCTTC. The chain links TRBV28 to TRBJ1-2; D not certain. The CDR3 covers 13 residues. Germline CDR1 MDHEN, CDR2 SYDVKM. Trimming stripped 6 bases from V and 4 bases from J, with 12 bases between.

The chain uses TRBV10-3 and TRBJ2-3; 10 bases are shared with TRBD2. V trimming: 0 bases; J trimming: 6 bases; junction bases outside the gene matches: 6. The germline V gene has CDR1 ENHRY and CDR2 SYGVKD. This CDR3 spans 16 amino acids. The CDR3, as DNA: TGTGCCATCAGTGAGTCGGAGCGGGGGGGCATCGATACGCAGTATTTT. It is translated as CAISESERGGIDTQYF.

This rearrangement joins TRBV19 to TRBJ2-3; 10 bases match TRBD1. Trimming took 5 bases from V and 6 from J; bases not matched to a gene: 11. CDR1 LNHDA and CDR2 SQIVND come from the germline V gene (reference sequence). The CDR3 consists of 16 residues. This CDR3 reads CASSPRTGGTVDTQYF. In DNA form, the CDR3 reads TGTGCCAGTAGTCCGAGGACAGGGGGAACGGTTGATACGCAGTATTTT.

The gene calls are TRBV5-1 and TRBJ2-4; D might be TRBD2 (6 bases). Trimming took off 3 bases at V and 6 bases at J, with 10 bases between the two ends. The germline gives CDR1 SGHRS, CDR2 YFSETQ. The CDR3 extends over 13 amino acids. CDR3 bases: TGCGCCAGCAGCTGGGACGGGGGAAACATTCAGTACTTC. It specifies CASSWDGGNIQYF.

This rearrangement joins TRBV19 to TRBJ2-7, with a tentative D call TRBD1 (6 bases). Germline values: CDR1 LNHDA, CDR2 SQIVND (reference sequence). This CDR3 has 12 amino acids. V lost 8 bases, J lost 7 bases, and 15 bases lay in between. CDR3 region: CASGRTALEQYF. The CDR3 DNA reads TGTGCCAGTGGGCGGACAGCCCTTGAGCAGTACTTC.

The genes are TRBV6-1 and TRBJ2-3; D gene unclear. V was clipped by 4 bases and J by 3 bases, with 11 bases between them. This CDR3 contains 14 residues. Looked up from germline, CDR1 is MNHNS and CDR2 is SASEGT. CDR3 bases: TGTGCCAGCAGTGCCAGAGCGCATACAGATACGCAGTATTTT. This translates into CASSARAHTDTQYF.

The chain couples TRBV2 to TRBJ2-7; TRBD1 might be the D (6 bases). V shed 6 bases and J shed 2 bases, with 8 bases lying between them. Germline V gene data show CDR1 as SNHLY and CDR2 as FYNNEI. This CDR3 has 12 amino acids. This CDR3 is CASSRQAYEQYF. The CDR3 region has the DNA TGTGCCAGCAGCCGACAGGCCTACGAGCAGTACTTC.

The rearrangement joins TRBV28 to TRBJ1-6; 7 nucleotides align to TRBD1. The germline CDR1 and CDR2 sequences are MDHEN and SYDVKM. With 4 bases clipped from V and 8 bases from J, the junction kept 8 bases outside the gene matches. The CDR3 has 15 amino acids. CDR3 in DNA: TGTGCCAGCAGTTCCAGAAAGGGGGCTCATTCACCCCTCCACTTT. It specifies CASSSRKGAHSPLHF.

The CDR3 DNA is TGTGCCAGCAGCGTAGGACGGGGTAACTATGGCTACACCTTC. Encoded protein: CASSVGRGNYGYTF. The chain recombines TRBV5-6 with TRBJ1-2; D uncertain. Trimming took off 4 bases at V and 1 base at J, with 11 bases between the two ends. The CDR3 has 14 residues. Looked up from germline, CDR1 is SGHDT and CDR2 is YYEEEE.

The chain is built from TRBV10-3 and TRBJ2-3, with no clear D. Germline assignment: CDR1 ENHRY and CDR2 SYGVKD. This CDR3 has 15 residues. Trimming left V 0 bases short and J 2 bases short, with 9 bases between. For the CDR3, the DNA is TGTGCCATCAGTGAGTCGGTGGTAGCCACAGATACGCAGTATTTT. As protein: CAISESVVATDTQYF.

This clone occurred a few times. The DNA of the CDR3 is TGTGCCATCAGTGATCGAGGGAGGACCTACGAGCAGTACTTC. It translates to CAISDRGRTYEQYF. V and J are TRBV10-3 and TRBJ2-7; a weak D match, TRBD2 (6 bases). The germline CDR1 and CDR2 sequences are ENHRY and SYGVKD. This CDR3 comprises 14 residues. Between the trimmed V and J ends, which lost 3 bases and 2 bases, there was a span of 11 bases.

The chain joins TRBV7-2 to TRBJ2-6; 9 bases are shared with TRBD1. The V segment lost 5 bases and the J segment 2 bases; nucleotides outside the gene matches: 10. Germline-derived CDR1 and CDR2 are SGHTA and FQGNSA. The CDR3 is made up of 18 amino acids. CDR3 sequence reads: CASSARQGERTGANVLTF. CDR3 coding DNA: TGTGCCAGCAGCGCCCGACAGGGGGAAAGGACTGGGGCCAACGTCCTGACTTTC.

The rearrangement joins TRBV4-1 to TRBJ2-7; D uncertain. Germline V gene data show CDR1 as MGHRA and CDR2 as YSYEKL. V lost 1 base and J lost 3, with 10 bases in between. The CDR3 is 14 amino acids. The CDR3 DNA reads TGCGCCAGCAGCCAAGGTACTCTAATCTACGAGCAGTACTTC. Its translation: CASSQGTLIYEQYF.

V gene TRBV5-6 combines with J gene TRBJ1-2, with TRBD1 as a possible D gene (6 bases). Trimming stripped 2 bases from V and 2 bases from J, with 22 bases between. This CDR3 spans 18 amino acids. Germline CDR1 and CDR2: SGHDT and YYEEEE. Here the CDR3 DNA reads TGTGCCAGCAGCTTTATGGAAACAGGGAGAGGTTTGAACTATGGCTACACCTTC. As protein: CASSFMETGRGLNYGYTF.